One and the same sample provided the 10 T cell receptor beta chains below, sequenced in a study of T-cell reconstitution after alpha-beta-depleted transplantation in children. Using unique molecular identifiers, the investigators prepared the TCRbeta library. MiXCR was run by TCRdb on the PCR reads, yielding one entry per CDR3 protein. The sample contains hundreds of thousands of distinct CDR3 sequences, over 10% of which appear only once. Sequenced material: PBMCs, mostly from graft donor cells, taken 360 days after TCRalphabeta/CD19-depleted stem cell transplant. These TCRs come from a male patient aged 5 to 17 who had a stem cell transplant for acute myeloid leukemia, so the T cells may come from the graft donor.

This clonotype was found a few times. The rearrangement joins TRBV7-9 to TRBJ2-5; 9 nucleotides line up with TRBD1. V was clipped by 4 bases and J by 5 bases; unmatched bases: 8. Germline values: CDR1 SEHNR, CDR2 FQNEAQ (reference sequence). There are 15 residues in the CDR3. CDR3 protein: CASSSSGTGPETQYF. CDR3 bases: TGTGCCAGCAGCTCCTCCGGGACAGGGCCGGAGACCCAGTACTTC.

This clonotype was found many times. The chain recombines TRBV7-2 with TRBJ2-1, with D perhaps TRBD1 (6 bases). Germline assignment: CDR1 SGHTA and CDR2 FQGNSA. This CDR3 is 15 amino acids long. Trimming took 2 bases from V and 4 from J, leaving 12 bases between them. The CDR3: CASSLQGSGYNEQFF. The CDR3 DNA reads as TGTGCCAGCAGCTTACAGGGGAGCGGATACAATGAGCAGTTCTTC.

This clonotype appeared many times. The chain's CDR3 is CASSLEVGGYTF. The CDR3, as DNA: TGTGCCAGCAGCTTAGAGGTCGGGGGCTACACCTTC. The chain links TRBV7-9 to TRBJ1-2; D gene unclear. Trimming removed 1 base at V and 8 bases at J, with 8 bases between. This CDR3 is 12 amino acids long. Germline lookup yields CDR1 SEHNR and CDR2 FQNEAQ (reference sequence).

The V and J genes are TRBV6-2 or TRBV6-3 and TRBJ2-7; 7 bases map to TRBD1. The CDR3 contains 13 residues. The J segment lost 6 bases and the V segment lost 6 bases, leaving 8 bases of the junction unmatched. The germline V gene has CDR1 MNHEY and CDR2 SVGEGT. CDR3 in DNA: TGTGCCAGCAGCAAGACAGGGTCGGCCGAGCAGTACTTC. It encodes CASSKTGSAEQYF.

The chain joins TRBV21-1 to TRBJ1-1; TRBD1 reflects the table's D call only, with no check against the DNA. TRBV21-1 is tagged as a pseudogene. The CDR3 covers 17 residues. The CDR3 reads CASSKMDRAQKNTEAFF. In nucleotides, the CDR3 is TGTGCCAGCAGCAAAATGGACAGGGCCCAAAAGAACACTGAAGCTTTCTTT.

This clonotype occurred a few times. The chain joins TRBV20-1 to TRBJ2-2; unclear D gene. This CDR3 region has 12 residues. CDR1 is DFQATT and CDR2 is SNEGSKA in the germline V gene (reference sequence). Trimming removed 2 bases from V and 3 bases from J, with 4 bases in between. The CDR3 region has the DNA TGCAGTGCTAGATTCTACACCGGGGAGCTGTTTTTT. Its protein is CSARFYTGELFF.

This chain connects TRBV28 to TRBJ2-7, with TRBD2 identical over 7 bases. Germline lookup yields CDR1 MDHEN and CDR2 SYDVKM. CDR3 length: 13 amino acids. J was trimmed by 6 bases and V by 8 bases; bases with no gene match: 10. CDR3 amino acids: CASRAAGLGEQYF. CDR3 coding DNA: TGTGCCAGCCGAGCAGCGGGATTAGGCGAGCAGTACTTC. The whole variable domain, filled in from reference TRBV28 and TRBJ2-7, reads DVKVTQSSRYLVKRTGEKVFLECVQDMDHENMFWYRQDPGLGLRLIYFSYDVKMKEKGDIPEGYSVSREKKERFSLILESASTNQTSMYLCASRAAGLGEQYFGPGTRLTVT.

This clonotype appeared many times. This chain links TRBV6-5 with TRBJ2-5; D is unclear. Per the germline V gene, CDR1 is MNHEY and CDR2 is SVGAGI. The V gene lost 1 base and the J gene lost 5 bases, with 8 bases spanning the gap. The CDR3 is 13 amino acids. CDR3 DNA: TGTGCCAGCAGTTACTTGGCCGGGGAGACCCAGTACTTC. This translates into CASSYLAGETQYF.

CDR3 DNA: TGTGCCAGCAGCCTTGGACGGAGGGAAGGAGCTTTCTTT. Its translation: CASSLGRREGAFF. The chain is built from TRBV27 and TRBJ1-1; D not resolved. Germline V gene data show CDR1 as MNHEY and CDR2 as SMNVEV (reference sequence). CDR3 length: 13 amino acids. Trimming shortened V by 6 bases and J by 10 bases, and 18 bases separated the two germline ends.

This clonotype was counted many times. V is TRBV29-1 and J is TRBJ2-7; maybe TRBD1 (5 bases). This CDR3 contains 14 residues. Germline V gives CDR1 SQVTM, CDR2 ANQGSEA. The ends were cut back, 1 base at V and 3 bases at J, with 13 bases in the middle. For the CDR3, the DNA is TGCAGCGTTGAAGGGGCAGGGCCGGGCTACGAGCAGTACTTC. This translates into CSVEGAGPGYEQYF.